What follows are 26 T cell receptor beta chains derived from one specimen sequenced in a study of blood T cell repertoires in COVID-19. Sequencing was performed with immunoSEQ multiplex PCR; in TCRdb, only in-frame clones are kept and a portion is missing. The table has around 140,000 clones, about four fifths seen once. The specimen was peripheral blood. The receptors were sampled from a man in his 60s with acute or convalescent COVID-19.

This clone was detected a few times. V is TRBV6-1 and J is TRBJ2-7, with 14 bases aligning to TRBD2. Germline V gene sequence: CDR1 MNHNS, CDR2 SASEGT. The trim removed 1 base at V and 2 bases at J, leaving 10 bases unmatched. The CDR3 sequence is 19 residues long. The CDR3 DNA reads as TGTGCCAGCAGTGAAGGAGTTGGACTAGCGGGGGGTCAGGCCTACGAGCAGTACTTC. This sequence encodes CASSEGVGLAGGQAYEQYF.

The gene calls are TRBV5-1 and TRBJ2-7; 7 positions match TRBD1. The germline V gene encodes CDR1 SGHRS and CDR2 YFSETQ. The CDR3 is 13 amino acids. J lost 0 bases, V lost 3 bases, and 0 bases had no gene match. This chain's CDR3 is CASSWDSSYEQYF. In nucleotides, the CDR3 is TGCGCCAGCAGCTGGGACAGCTCCTACGAGCAGTACTTC. The variable domain in full, with the rest retrieved from reference TRBV5-1 and TRBJ2-7, is KAGVTQTPRYLIKTRGQQVTLSCSPISGHRSVSWYQQTPGQGLQFLFEYFSETQRNKGNFPGRFSGRQFSNSRSEMNVSTLELGDSALYLCASSWDSSYEQYFGPGTRLTVT.

This clone appeared a single time. The chain has TRBV29-1 and TRBJ2-7, with D uncertain. CDR1 and CDR2 from the germline V gene are SQVTM and ANQGSEA. V lost 4 bases and J lost 2, with 9 bases in between. There are 12 residues in the CDR3. The CDR3 sequence is CSVATATYEQYF. DNA of the CDR3: TGCAGCGTTGCAACAGCCACCTACGAGCAGTACTTC.

The J gene is TRBJ2-2, the V gene TRBV5-5; TRBD1 aligns across 9 bases. The CDR3 loop spans 15 amino acids. Germline-derived CDR1 and CDR2 are SGHKS and YYEKEE (reference sequence). The J segment lost 6 bases and the V segment lost 0 bases, leaving 3 bases of the junction unmatched. The CDR3: CASSLGQGGAGELFF. For the CDR3, the DNA is TGTGCCAGCAGCTTGGGACAGGGGGGGGCCGGGGAGCTGTTTTTT.

This chain links TRBV7-6 with TRBJ2-7, with 10 bases identical to TRBD1. V trimming: 5 bases; J trimming: 1 base; junction bases outside the gene matches: 8. Germline V gene lookup returns CDR1 SGHVS and CDR2 FNYEAQ. The CDR3 is 16 amino acids. The DNA of the CDR3 is TGTGCCAGCAGCCTAGGACAGGGGGATGGATCCTACGAGCAGTACTTC. This gives the protein CASSLGQGDGSYEQYF.

The genes are TRBV18 and TRBJ1-5; perhaps TRBD1 as D (5 bases). CDR3 size: 16 residues. V dropped 3 bases and J dropped 3 bases, with 15 bases sitting between them. The V gene's germline CDR1 is KGHSH and CDR2 LQKENI. CDR3 amino acids: CASSPSGGWNNQPQHF. CDR3 sequence (DNA): TGTGCCAGCTCACCTTCCGGGGGATGGAACAATCAGCCCCAGCATTTT. Looking up the rest from reference TRBV18 and TRBJ1-5 gives the full variable domain: NAGVMQNPRHLVRRRGQEARLRCSPMKGHSHVYWYRQLPEEGLKFMVYLQKENIIDESGMPKERFSAEFPKEGPSILRIQQVVRGDSAAYFCASSPSGGWNNQPQHFGDGTRLSIL.

The J gene is TRBJ1-1, the V gene TRBV7-9; D remains unclear. CDR1 SEHNR and CDR2 FQNEAQ come from the germline V gene (reference sequence). The CDR3 runs 16 residues. Trimming stripped 5 bases from V and 1 base from J, with 17 bases between. CDR3 in amino acids: CASSPRPAGANTEAFF. DNA for the CDR3: TGTGCCAGCAGCCCTCGACCCGCGGGAGCGAACACTGAAGCTTTCTTT. Full variable domain (rest looked up from reference TRBV7-9 and TRBJ1-1): DTGVSQNPRHKITKRGQNVTFRCDPISEHNRLYWYRQTLGQGPEFLTYFQNEAQLEKSRLLSDRFSAERPKGSFSTLEIQRTEQGDSAMYLCASSPRPAGANTEAFFGQGTRLTVV.

V is TRBV5-4 and J is TRBJ2-2; D may be TRBD1 (5 bases). Germline V gene lookup returns CDR1 SGHNT and CDR2 YYREEE (reference sequence). Trimming removed 1 base from V and 6 bases from J, with 10 bases in between. The CDR3 has 14 amino acids. The CDR3 here is CASSLRRGSGELFF. The CDR3 DNA is TGTGCCAGCAGCTTGCGAAGGGGCTCCGGGGAGCTGTTTTTT.

The V gene is TRBV11-3, the J gene TRBJ1-1, with TRBD1 matching over 10 bases. The V segment lost 0 bases and the J segment 5 bases; nucleotides outside the gene matches: 9. The germline V gene has CDR1 SGHNT and CDR2 YENEEA. This CDR3 has 17 amino acids. Here the CDR3 reads CASSLELLTGGLTEAFF. CDR3 DNA: TGTGCCAGCAGCTTAGAGTTGCTGACAGGGGGCTTAACTGAAGCTTTCTTT.

The chain carries TRBV12-3 or TRBV12-4 and TRBJ2-3; no clear D gene. CDR3 length equals 11 residues. V was shortened by 6 bases and J by 2 bases, with 3 bases between the two germline ends. The CDR3 bases are TGTGCCAGCAGCCACACAGATACGCAGTATTTT. This translates into CASSHTDTQYF.

V and J are TRBV24-1 and TRBJ2-2; D is unresolved. The germline CDR1 and CDR2 sequences are KGHDR and SFDVKD. This CDR3 region has 12 residues. V was shortened by 6 bases and J by 5 bases, with 6 bases between the two germline ends. The CDR3 region has the DNA TGTGCCACCAGTCGGGTGACCGGGGAGCTGTTTTTT. This sequence encodes CATSRVTGELFF.

This clone has a handful of counts. The chain is built from TRBV7-9 and TRBJ2-1; no clear D gene. Germline assignment: CDR1 SEHNR and CDR2 FQNEAQ (reference sequence). Trimming removed 5 bases from V and 7 bases from J, with 6 bases in between. This CDR3 spans 11 amino acids. Here the CDR3 reads CASSPRNEQFF. The DNA of the CDR3 is TGTGCCAGCAGCCCCAGGAATGAGCAGTTCTTC.

The genes are TRBV19 and TRBJ1-6; D unresolved. Germline loops: CDR1 LNHDA, CDR2 SQIVND (reference sequence). The CDR3 sequence is 13 residues long. V was pared by 3 bases and J by 5 bases, with 5 bases between. As DNA, the CDR3 is TGTGCCAGTAGTATGCCGGATAATTCACCCCTCCACTTT. This gives the protein CASSMPDNSPLHF.

This clone was picked up one time. The chain couples TRBV2 to TRBJ2-3; 10 bases match TRBD2. The CDR3 has 16 amino acids. Losses at the gene ends were 1 base for V and 5 bases for J; bases not matched to a gene: 6. Germline V gene lookup returns CDR1 SNHLY and CDR2 FYNNEI. This chain's CDR3 is CASSEDSGGAGDTQYF. CDR3 nucleotide sequence: TGTGCCAGCAGTGAAGACAGCGGGGGGGCCGGAGATACGCAGTATTTT.

This chain joins TRBV29-1 and TRBJ2-1, with TRBD2 identical over 7 bases. CDR3 length: 14 amino acids. With 8 bases clipped from V and 2 bases from J, the junction kept 9 bases outside the gene matches. CDR1 is SQVTM, CDR2 ANQGSEA, per germline. CDR3 nucleotide sequence: TGCAGCTGCCTTGTGGGGAGGGCCTACAATGAGCAGTTCTTC. The encoded protein is CSCLVGRAYNEQFF.

The gene calls are TRBV24-1 and TRBJ2-2; D gene unclear. This CDR3 comprises 13 residues. Per germline, CDR1 KGHDR and CDR2 SFDVKD. V was trimmed by 6 bases and J by 1 base, leaving 5 bases between them. In nucleotides, the CDR3 is TGTGCCACCAGTTTACAGAACACCGGGGAGCTGTTTTTT. Amino acids: CATSLQNTGELFF.

This sequence joins TRBV30 and TRBJ1-5, with 7 bases aligning to TRBD1. The germline gives CDR1 GTSNPN, CDR2 SVGIG (reference sequence). V shed 0 bases, J shed 0 bases, and the junction held 5 bases outside the gene matches. The CDR3 loop spans 16 amino acids. The CDR3 bases are TGTGCCTGGAGTGTTAGGGGGCGCGGTAGCAATCAGCCCCAGCATTTT. It is translated as CAWSVRGRGSNQPQHF.

The sample holds one count of this clone. The rearrangement links TRBV30 to TRBJ1-1; TRBD1 aligns across 7 bases. This CDR3 has 13 amino acids. The germline CDR1 and CDR2 sequences are GTSNPN and SVGIG (reference sequence). Unmatched junction bases numbered 1, after V lost 3 bases and J lost 0 bases. CDR3 nucleotides: TGTGCCTGGAGGGGGACAGTGAACACTGAAGCTTTCTTT. Encoded protein: CAWRGTVNTEAFF. The whole variable domain, filled in from reference TRBV30 and TRBJ1-1, reads SQTIHQWPATLVQPVGSPLSLECTVEGTSNPNLYWYRQAAGRGLQLLFYSVGIGQISSEVPQNLSASRPQDRQFILSSKKLLLSDSGFYLCAWRGTVNTEAFFGQGTRLTVV.

The rearrangement links TRBV7-6 to TRBJ2-1; D ambiguous. CDR1 and CDR2 (germline): SGHVS, FNYEAQ. The CDR3 runs to 15 residues. The ends were cut back, 1 base at V and 0 bases at J, with 7 bases in the middle. CDR3: CASSLGGTSYNEQFF. CDR3 bases: TGTGCCAGCAGCTTAGGAGGCACCTCCTACAATGAGCAGTTCTTC. Combining the CDR3 with reference TRBV7-6 and TRBJ2-1 gives the whole variable domain GAGVSQSPRYKVTKRGQDVALRCDPISGHVSLYWYRQALGQGPEFLTYFNYEAQQDKSGLPNDRFSAERPEGSISTLTIQRTEQRDSAMYRCASSLGGTSYNEQFFGPGTRLTVL.

The V gene is TRBV9, the J gene TRBJ1-1; D call uncertain. CDR3 length: 10 residues. Germline loops: CDR1 SGDLS, CDR2 YYNGEE. V dropped 6 bases and J dropped 8 bases, with 8 bases sitting between them. In DNA, the CDR3 is TGTGCCAGCACGCCCCGGGAAGCTTTCTTT. It specifies CASTPREAFF.

The chain recombines TRBV10-3 with TRBJ1-1; 7 bases agree with TRBD1. Trimming cost V 10 bases and J 0 bases; bases outside gene matches: 11. The length of the CDR3 is 15 residues. CDR1 and CDR2 (germline): ENHRY, SYGVKD. CDR3 sequence (DNA): TGTGCCACACGGTTGGACAGGCGCGTGAACACTGAAGCTTTCTTT. This gives the protein CATRLDRRVNTEAFF.

V gene TRBV28 combines with J gene TRBJ1-1; weak D call: TRBD1 (5 bases). The CDR3 consists of 11 residues. Trimming cost V 11 bases and J 5 bases, with 12 bases left between them. From germline, CDR1 is MDHEN and CDR2 SYDVKM. The CDR3 region has the DNA TGTGCCGCCCAGAAGGGGACTGAAGCTTTCTTT. Residues: CAAQKGTEAFF. The complete variable domain, with remaining parts taken from reference TRBV28 and TRBJ1-1, reads DVKVTQSSRYLVKRTGEKVFLECVQDMDHENMFWYRQDPGLGLRLIYFSYDVKMKEKGDIPEGYSVSREKKERFSLILESASTNQTSMYLCAAQKGTEAFFGQGTRLTVV.

The CDR3 nucleotides read TGTGCCAGCAGCCAGGGTGGACTAGGAAGGTACGAGCAGTACTTC. Amino acids: CASSQGGLGRYEQYF. The chain is built from TRBV6-5 and TRBJ2-7; TRBD2 matches 7 bases. V trimming: 6 bases; J trimming: 4 bases; junction bases outside the gene matches: 12. CDR3 length: 15 amino acids. Germline V gene data show CDR1 as MNHEY and CDR2 as SVGAGI.

This chain joins TRBV28 and TRBJ1-4; tentative D call: TRBD1 (6 bases). V gave up 9 bases and J gave up 6 bases, with 14 bases separating them. The CDR3 runs 13 residues. Per germline, CDR1 MDHEN and CDR2 SYDVKM. Written as DNA, the CDR3 is TGTGCCAGTGTGGCGGCAGGGGATGAAAAACTGTTTTTT. As protein: CASVAAGDEKLFF.

The chain couples TRBV7-3 to TRBJ2-1, with 7 positions matching TRBD1. The CDR3 is 16 amino acids. Germline V lookup: CDR1 SGHTA, CDR2 FQGTGA. V lost 2 bases and J lost 0; bases outside the gene matches: 4. In DNA, the CDR3 is TGTGCCAGCAGCTTAGAGGGACAGATCTCCTACAATGAGCAGTTCTTC. It yields the protein CASSLEGQISYNEQFF.

This clone was counted once. The rearrangement uses TRBV3-1 (or the pseudogene TRBV3-2) and TRBJ1-6; tentative D call: TRBD1 (5 bases). Per germline, CDR1 LGHDT and CDR2 YNNKEL (reference sequence). Trimming cost V 4 bases and J 9 bases, with 16 bases left between them. This CDR3 comprises 15 residues. CDR3 residues: CASSPRRTSSSPLHF. Written as DNA, the CDR3 is TGTGCCAGCAGCCCTCGTAGGACATCAAGTTCACCCCTCCACTTT.